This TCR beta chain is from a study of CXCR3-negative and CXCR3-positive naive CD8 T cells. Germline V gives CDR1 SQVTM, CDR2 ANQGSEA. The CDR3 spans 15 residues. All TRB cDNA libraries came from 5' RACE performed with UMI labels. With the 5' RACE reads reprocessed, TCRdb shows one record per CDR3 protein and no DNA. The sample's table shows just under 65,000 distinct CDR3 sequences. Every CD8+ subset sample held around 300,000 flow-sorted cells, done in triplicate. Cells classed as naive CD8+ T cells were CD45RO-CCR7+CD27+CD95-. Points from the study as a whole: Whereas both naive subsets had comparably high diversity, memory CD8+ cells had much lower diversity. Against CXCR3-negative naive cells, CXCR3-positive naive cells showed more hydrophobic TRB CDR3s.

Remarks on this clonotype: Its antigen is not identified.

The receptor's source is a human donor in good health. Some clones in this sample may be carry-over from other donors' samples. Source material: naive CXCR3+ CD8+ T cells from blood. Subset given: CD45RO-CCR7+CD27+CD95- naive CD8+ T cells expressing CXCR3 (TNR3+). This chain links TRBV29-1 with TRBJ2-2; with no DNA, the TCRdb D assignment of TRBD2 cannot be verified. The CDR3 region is CSVEVGGANTGELFF.